This T cell receptor (beta chain) was sequenced in a study of blood T cell repertoires in COVID-19. Study context: Sample material is recorded as cDNA or gDNA derived from T cells, B-cell-depleted T cells, or PBMCs.

The CDR3 has 15 amino acids. Germline CDR1 SNHLY, CDR2 FYNNEI. The V end lost 4 bases, the J end lost 5 bases, and 17 bases lay between the germline ends. The sample holds one count of this clone. Authors' analysis steps: Amplification with reference gene primers provided the estimates of nucleated cell counts. Sequencing was performed with immunoSEQ multiplex PCR; in TCRdb, only in-frame clones are kept and a portion is missing. V, J and clone size derive from that table, while D and trimming were established from the DNA sequence. In the table there are over 30,000 clones, less than 90% of which are singletons.

This sequence joins TRBV2 and TRBJ2-5, with unresolved D. The receptor was derived from a woman aged 60-70 years with active COVID-19. Material: peripheral blood. CDR3 loop: CASSAGLSAGETQYF. The CDR3 bases are TGTGCCAGCAGTGCTGGGTTGTCGGCCGGGGAGACCCAGTACTTC.